This T cell receptor beta chain was retrieved from a study of human T cells and chemical hapten exposure. This sample's time point: patch test 3, about 24 weeks after DPC sensitization. The treatment is: therapeutic diphenylcyclopropenone sensitization with weekly scalp DPC. On this clonotype itself: Its antigen is unknown.

Looked up from germline, CDR1 is SNHLY and CDR2 is FYNNEI. Trimming stripped 5 bases from V and 5 bases from J, with 15 bases between. CDR3 length: 14 residues. Study-wide results and limits: The study found that PT1 expanded TCR counts correlated positively with patch test score.

Using its own MiXCR run on the RACE reads, TCRdb lists one record per CDR3 protein. The sample lists over 100,000 distinct CDR3 sequences, about 11% seen once, with around 2.2% in the top ten. The sample here was whole blood, taken in connection with sensitization to the hapten diphenylcyclopropenone (DPC). This TCR derives from a woman aged 50 to 65 with alopecia areata. Some clones in this sample may be carry-over from other donors' samples. V usage is TRBV2 and J usage is TRBJ1-1; perhaps TRBD1 as D (6 bases). CDR3 nucleotides: TGTGCCAGCAGTTCGTGGGGGGCAGGGACTGAAGCTTTCTTT. Residues: CASSSWGAGTEAFF.